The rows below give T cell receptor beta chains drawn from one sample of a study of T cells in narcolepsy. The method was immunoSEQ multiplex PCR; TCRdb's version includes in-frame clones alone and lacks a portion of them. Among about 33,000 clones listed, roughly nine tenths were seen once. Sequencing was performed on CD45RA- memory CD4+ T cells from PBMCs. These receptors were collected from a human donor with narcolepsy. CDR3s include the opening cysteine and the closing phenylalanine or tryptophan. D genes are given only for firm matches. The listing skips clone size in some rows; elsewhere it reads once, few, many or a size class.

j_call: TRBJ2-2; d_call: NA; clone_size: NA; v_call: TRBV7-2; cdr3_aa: CASSLGRAGGELFF; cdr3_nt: TGTGCCAGCAGCTTAGGACGCGCCGGCGGGGAGCTGTTTTTT
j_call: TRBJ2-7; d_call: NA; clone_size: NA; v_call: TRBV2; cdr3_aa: CASSPNRDPKEYF; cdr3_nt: TGTGCCAGCAGTCCGAACCGGGACCCTAAGGAGTACTTC
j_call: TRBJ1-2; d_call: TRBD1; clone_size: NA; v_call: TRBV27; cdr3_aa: CASRSTSTGGYGYTF; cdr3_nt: TGTGCCAGCCGATCGACATCGACAGGGGGCTATGGCTACACCTTC
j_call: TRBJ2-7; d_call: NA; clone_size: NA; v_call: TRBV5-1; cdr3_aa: CASSFNGARGYEQYF; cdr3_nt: TGCGCCAGCAGCTTTAACGGGGCCAGGGGCTACGAGCAGTACTTC
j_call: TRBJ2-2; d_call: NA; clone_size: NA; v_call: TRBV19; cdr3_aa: CASSISVGVNTGELFF; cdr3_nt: TGTGCCAGTAGTATCTCCGTGGGAGTGAACACCGGGGAGCTGTTTTTT
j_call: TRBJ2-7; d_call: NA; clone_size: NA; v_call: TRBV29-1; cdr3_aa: CSVDLTQGGEQYF; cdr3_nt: TGCAGCGTTGATCTGACGCAGGGAGGAGAGCAGTACTTC
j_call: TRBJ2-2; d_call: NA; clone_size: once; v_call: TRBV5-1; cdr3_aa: CASSWGQNANTGELFF; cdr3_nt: TGCGCCAGCAGCTGGGGACAAAACGCGAACACCGGGGAGCTGTTTTTT
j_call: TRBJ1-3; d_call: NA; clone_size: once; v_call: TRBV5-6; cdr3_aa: CASSFRSSGNTIYF; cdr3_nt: TGTGCCAGCAGCTTCCGGAGCTCTGGAAACACCATATATTTT
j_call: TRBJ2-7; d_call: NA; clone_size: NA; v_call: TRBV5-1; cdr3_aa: CASSPRSDGYEQYF; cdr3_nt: TGCGCCAGCAGCCCACGATCTGACGGCTACGAGCAGTACTTC
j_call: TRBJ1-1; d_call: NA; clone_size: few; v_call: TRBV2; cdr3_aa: CASSEALQGSAFF; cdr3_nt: TGTGCCAGCAGTGAAGCGCTTCAGGGAAGCGCTTTCTTT
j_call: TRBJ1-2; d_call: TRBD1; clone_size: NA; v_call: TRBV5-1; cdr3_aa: CASSSDPGTGGRGGYTF; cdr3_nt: TGCGCCAGCAGCTCCGATCCCGGGACAGGGGGCAGAGGTGGCTACACCTTC
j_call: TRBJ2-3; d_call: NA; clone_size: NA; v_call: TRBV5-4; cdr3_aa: CASGITDTQYF; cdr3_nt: TGTGCCAGCGGAATCACAGATACGCAGTATTTT